A single sample gave rise to the 15 T cell receptor beta chains below, sequenced in a study of beta chain features in type 1 diabetes. Study-wide findings and caveats: A moderate, significant TCRB CDR3 shortening appeared in type 1 diabetes across four CD4+ subsets.

These receptors are not linked to any known antigen. Sequenced material consisted of expressed TCRB transcripts (all of the isolated RNA was reverse transcribed). Sequencing used immunoSEQ multiplex PCR; TCRdb keeps in-frame clones, though not all of them. The sample holds hundreds of thousands of clones; about an eighth are singletons and the top ten take around 0.04%. Sequenced input: naive CD4+ T cells from blood. The receptors originated from a man aged 18-30 years with type 1 diabetes.

There are a few counts of this clone. The CDR3: CASSTYYPRDSSLSSYNEQFF. The CDR3 DNA reads as TGTGCCAGCAGCACCTATTACCCTCGGGACAGTTCCTTAAGCTCCTACAATGAGCAGTTCTTC. This rearrangement joins TRBV28 to TRBJ2-1; 7 bases are a match to TRBD1. The CDR3 covers 21 residues. Germline-derived CDR1 and CDR2 are MDHEN and SYDVKM. Trimming removed 6 bases from V and 0 bases from J; junction bases left unmatched: 23.

The V and J genes are TRBV29-1 and TRBJ1-2, with D unclear. With 6 bases removed from V and 0 bases from J, the gap between germline ends came to 14 bases. CDR1 is SQVTM, CDR2 ANQGSEA, per germline. CDR3 length: 14 residues. The CDR3 loop reads CSVARSLANYGYTF. Written as DNA, the CDR3 is TGCAGCGTGGCCCGATCATTAGCTAACTATGGCTACACCTTC.

This clone was picked up a small number of times. This sequence joins TRBV6-5 and TRBJ1-1; TRBD1 might be the D (6 bases). This CDR3 has 13 amino acids. Germline CDR1 and CDR2: MNHEY and SVGAGI. The germline V and J ends were trimmed by 5 bases and 1 base, with 8 bases remaining between them. CDR3 region: CASSTQGNTEAFF. CDR3 nucleotides: TGTGCCAGCAGTACACAGGGGAACACTGAAGCTTTCTTT.

This clone was seen a handful of times. The chain links TRBV7-2 to TRBJ2-3; 7 bases fit TRBD1. Germline CDR1 SGHTA, CDR2 FQGNSA. V shed 2 bases and J 1 base; nucleotides not matched to a gene: 6. The CDR3 covers 16 residues. CDR3 region: CASSLIGTARTDTQYF. In nucleotides, the CDR3 is TGTGCCAGCAGCTTAATTGGGACAGCGCGCACAGATACGCAGTATTTT. The whole variable domain, filled in from reference TRBV7-2 and TRBJ2-3, reads GAGVSQSPSNKVTEKGKDVELRCDPISGHTALYWYRQSLGQGLEFLIYFQGNSAPDKSGLPSDRFSAERTGGSVSTLTIQRTQQEDSAVYLCASSLIGTARTDTQYFGPGTRLTVL.

This sequence joins TRBV25-1 and TRBJ1-1, with D unresolved. V lost 5 bases, J lost 5 bases, and 15 bases lay in between. This CDR3 contains 14 residues. Germline assignment: CDR1 MGHDK and CDR2 SYGVNS. The CDR3 sequence is CASSQEAPVTEAFF. The CDR3 nucleotides are TGTGCCAGCAGTCAGGAGGCTCCGGTAACTGAAGCTTTCTTT.

V is TRBV5-1 and J is TRBJ1-4; unclear D gene. Per the germline V gene, CDR1 is SGHRS and CDR2 is YFSETQ. Trimming shortened V by 4 bases and J by 0 bases, and 10 bases separated the two germline ends. The CDR3 covers 15 residues. CDR3 residues: CASSRTDATNEKLFF. Here the CDR3 DNA reads TGCGCCAGCAGCCGGACCGATGCAACTAATGAAAAACTGTTTTTT.

This clone was detected only a few times. The chain carries TRBV6-6 and TRBJ1-4; TRBD1 matches 7 bases. V was clipped by 5 bases and J by 5 bases; unmatched bases: 8. Germline V gene sequence: CDR1 MNHNY, CDR2 SVGAGI (reference sequence). CDR3 length: 15 amino acids. CDR3 sequence: CASSTRGRGNEKLFF. The CDR3 DNA reads as TGTGCCAGCAGTACCAGAGGCAGGGGGAATGAAAAACTGTTTTTT.

This rearrangement joins TRBV4-3 to TRBJ2-3; possibly TRBD1 for D (5 bases). The CDR3 covers 14 residues. CDR1 is LGHNA and CDR2 is YSLEER in the germline V gene. Trimming took off 1 base at V and 2 bases at J, with 7 bases between the two ends. CDR3 region: CASSQGRDTDTQYF. CDR3 DNA: TGCGCCAGCAGCCAAGGCAGGGACACAGATACGCAGTATTTT.

This clone was picked up a small number of times. The chain links TRBV11-1 to TRBJ2-5, with no clear D. Trimming pared 3 bases from V and 0 bases from J, leaving 11 bases between. Germline assignment: CDR1 SGHAT and CDR2 FQDESV (reference sequence). The CDR3 is 15 residues long. Here the CDR3 reads CASSFASWYQETQYF. CDR3 DNA: TGTGCCAGCAGCTTCGCCTCTTGGTACCAAGAGACCCAGTACTTC.

This chain joins TRBV29-1 and TRBJ2-3; 14 nucleotides match TRBD2. The germline V gene encodes CDR1 SQVTM and CDR2 ANQGSEA. Unmatched junction bases numbered 23, after V lost 3 bases and J lost 0 bases. This CDR3 is 23 amino acids long. The CDR3 loop reads CSVEGAGGLPGTSGGTSTDTQYF. CDR3 sequence (DNA): TGCAGCGTTGAGGGGGCAGGGGGCCTCCCCGGGACTAGCGGGGGTACTAGCACAGATACGCAGTATTTT.

This chain uses TRBV18 with TRBJ2-1; either TRBD1 or TRBD2 may supply D (5 bases each). Trimming cost V 3 bases and J 5 bases, with 14 bases left between them. The germline gives CDR1 KGHSH, CDR2 LQKENI. The CDR3 loop spans 15 amino acids. CDR3 DNA sequence: TGTGCCAGCTCACCCGCCGGGGCGTCGGACAATGAGCAGTTCTTC. Protein: CASSPAGASDNEQFF.

This clone was counted a few times. The chain carries TRBV6-1 and TRBJ2-3, with D maybe TRBD2 (5 bases). Trimming removed 3 bases at V and 0 bases at J, with 16 bases between. Germline CDR1 and CDR2: MNHNS and SASEGT. The CDR3 totals 17 residues. The DNA for the CDR3 is TGTGCCAGCAGTGAGGGTCCTAGCTCCGATAGCACAGATACGCAGTATTTT. Translation gives CASSEGPSSDSTDTQYF.

This clone occurred a few times. V and J are TRBV19 and TRBJ1-2; 8 positions match TRBD1. With V trimmed by 3 bases and J by 4 bases, 4 bases remained unmatched. This CDR3 spans 14 amino acids. Germline values: CDR1 LNHDA, CDR2 SQIVND (reference sequence). The CDR3 coding sequence is TGTGCCAGTAGTATTGAGACAGGGGCCTATGGCTACACCTTC. Residues: CASSIETGAYGYTF.

The chain employs TRBV4-2 and TRBJ2-3; TRBD1 aligns across 8 bases. CDR3 size: 17 residues. From germline, CDR1 is LGHNA and CDR2 YNFKEQ. J was trimmed by 0 bases and V by 4 bases; bases with no gene match: 9. CDR3: CASSLDRGSGSTDTQYF. Written as DNA, the CDR3 is TGTGCCAGCAGCCTCGACAGGGGTAGCGGTAGCACAGATACGCAGTATTTT.

Details on this clone: In the same sample, other DNA sequences code for this CDR3. The V and J genes are TRBV29-1 and TRBJ2-3, with 7 nucleotides matching TRBD1. CDR1 is SQVTM and CDR2 is ANQGSEA in the germline V gene. The CDR3 consists of 12 residues. The V gene end was trimmed by 7 bases and the J gene end by 1 base; junction bases not matched to a gene: 2. The CDR3 DNA sequence: TGCAGCGCTGACAGGGGCACAGATACGCAGTATTTT. Its protein product is CSADRGTDTQYF.